This T cell receptor beta chain was retrieved from a study of shared clonotypes between healthy human individuals. V shed 0 bases and J shed 7 bases, with 3 bases lying between them. Germline V CDR1 and CDR2: ENHRY, SYGVKD. The CDR3 spans 11 residues. Clones were read by immunoSEQ multiplex PCR, and TCRdb kept only the in-frame ones, dropping some. The sample lists some 530,000 clones, approximately 84% occurring once. Sequenced material: PBMCs. The receptor was derived from a woman aged 35 to 49 in good health. Some clones in this sample may be carry-over from other donors' samples. The chain uses TRBV10-3 and TRBJ2-5; D is uncertain. The CDR3 region is CAISESMTQYF. DNA for the CDR3: TGTGCCATCAGTGAGTCGATGACCCAGTACTTC.